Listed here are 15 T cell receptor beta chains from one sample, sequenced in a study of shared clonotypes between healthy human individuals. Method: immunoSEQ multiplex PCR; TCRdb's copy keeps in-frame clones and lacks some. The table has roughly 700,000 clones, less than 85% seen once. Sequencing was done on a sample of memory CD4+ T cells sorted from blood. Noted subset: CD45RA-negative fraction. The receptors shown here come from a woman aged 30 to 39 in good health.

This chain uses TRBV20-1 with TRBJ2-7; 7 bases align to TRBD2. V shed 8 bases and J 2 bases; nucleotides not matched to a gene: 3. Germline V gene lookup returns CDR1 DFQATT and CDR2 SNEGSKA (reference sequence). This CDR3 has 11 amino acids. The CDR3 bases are TGCAGTAGCGGGATTACCTACGAGCAGTACTTC. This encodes CSSGITYEQYF.

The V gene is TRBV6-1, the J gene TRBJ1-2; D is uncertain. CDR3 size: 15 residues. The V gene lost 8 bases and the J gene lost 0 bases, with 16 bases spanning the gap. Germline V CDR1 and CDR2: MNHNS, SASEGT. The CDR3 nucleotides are TGTGCCAGCCCCGGAAAGACCCCAGCTAACTATGGCTACACCTTC. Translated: CASPGKTPANYGYTF.

The CDR3 DNA follows: TGTGCCAGCTCACCCAACGGACAGGGCCTTGCGGAGACCCAGTACTTC. This sequence encodes CASSPNGQGLAETQYF. This chain uses TRBV18 with TRBJ2-5; 8 bases align to TRBD1. The V and J ends lost 3 bases and 5 bases, in that order; junction bases with no gene match: 11. CDR3 length: 16 residues. Germline CDR1 reads KGHSH; CDR2 reads LQKENI.

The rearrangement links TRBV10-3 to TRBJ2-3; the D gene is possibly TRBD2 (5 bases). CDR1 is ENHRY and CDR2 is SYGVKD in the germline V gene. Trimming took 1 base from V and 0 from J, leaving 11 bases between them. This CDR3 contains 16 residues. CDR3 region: CAISELAGLSTDTQYF. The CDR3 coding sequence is TGTGCCATCAGTGAGTTGGCAGGACTCAGCACAGATACGCAGTATTTT.

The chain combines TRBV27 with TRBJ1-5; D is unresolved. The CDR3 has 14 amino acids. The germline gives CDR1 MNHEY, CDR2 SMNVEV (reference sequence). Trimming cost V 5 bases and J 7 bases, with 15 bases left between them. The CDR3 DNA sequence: TGTGCCAGCAGTCCCGATCCCTGGGGACAGCCCCAGCATTTT. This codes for CASSPDPWGQPQHF.

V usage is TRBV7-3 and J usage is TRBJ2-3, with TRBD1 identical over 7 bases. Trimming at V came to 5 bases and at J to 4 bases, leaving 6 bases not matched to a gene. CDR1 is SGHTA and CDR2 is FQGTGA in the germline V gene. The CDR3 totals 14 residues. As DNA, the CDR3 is TGTGCCAGCAGCCCGACAGGGTCCGCAGATACGCAGTATTTT. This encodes CASSPTGSADTQYF.

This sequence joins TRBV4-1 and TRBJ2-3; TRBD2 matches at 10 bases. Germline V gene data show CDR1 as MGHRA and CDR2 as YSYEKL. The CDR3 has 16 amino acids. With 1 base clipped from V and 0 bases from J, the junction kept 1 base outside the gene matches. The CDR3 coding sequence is TGCGCCAGCAGCCAAGTGACTAGCGGGAGCACAGATACGCAGTATTTT. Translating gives CASSQVTSGSTDTQYF.

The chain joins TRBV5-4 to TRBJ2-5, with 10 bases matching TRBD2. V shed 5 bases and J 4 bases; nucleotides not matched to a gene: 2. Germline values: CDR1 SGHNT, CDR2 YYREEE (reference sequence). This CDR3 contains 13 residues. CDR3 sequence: CASSLAGVETQYF. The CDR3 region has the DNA TGTGCCAGCAGTCTAGCGGGAGTAGAGACCCAGTACTTC.

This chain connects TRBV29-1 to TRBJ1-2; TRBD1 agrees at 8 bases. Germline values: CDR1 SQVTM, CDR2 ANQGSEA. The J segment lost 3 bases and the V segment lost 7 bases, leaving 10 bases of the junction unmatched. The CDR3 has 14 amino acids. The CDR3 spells CSGHLTGEDYGYTF. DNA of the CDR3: TGCAGCGGACACCTGACAGGGGAAGACTATGGCTACACCTTC.

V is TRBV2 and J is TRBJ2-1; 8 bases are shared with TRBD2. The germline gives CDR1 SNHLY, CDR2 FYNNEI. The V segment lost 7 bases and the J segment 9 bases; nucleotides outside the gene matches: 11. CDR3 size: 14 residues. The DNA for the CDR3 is TGTGCCAGCAATACCGCGGGAGGCCGCGTTGAGCAGTTCTTC. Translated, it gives CASNTAGGRVEQFF.

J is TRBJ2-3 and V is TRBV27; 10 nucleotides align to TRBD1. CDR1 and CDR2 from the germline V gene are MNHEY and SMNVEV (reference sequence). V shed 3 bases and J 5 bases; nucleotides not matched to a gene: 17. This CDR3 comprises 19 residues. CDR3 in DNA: TGTGCCAGCAGTTTTACCCCCCCCCGGGGACAGGGGTCAAGAGATACGCAGTATTTT. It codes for CASSFTPPRGQGSRDTQYF.

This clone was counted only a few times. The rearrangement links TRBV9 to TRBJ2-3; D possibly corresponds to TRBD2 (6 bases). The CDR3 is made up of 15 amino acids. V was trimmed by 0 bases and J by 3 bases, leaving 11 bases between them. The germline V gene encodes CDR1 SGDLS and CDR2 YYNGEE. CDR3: CASSVGWEVTDTQYF. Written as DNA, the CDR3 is TGTGCCAGCAGCGTAGGGTGGGAGGTAACAGATACGCAGTATTTT.

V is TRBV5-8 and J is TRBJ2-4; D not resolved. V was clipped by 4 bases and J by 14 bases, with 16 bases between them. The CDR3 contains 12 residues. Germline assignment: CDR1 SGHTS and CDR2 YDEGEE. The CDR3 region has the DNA TGTGCCAGCAGCACTCGATCCTTCCTGGAGTACTTC. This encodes CASSTRSFLEYF.

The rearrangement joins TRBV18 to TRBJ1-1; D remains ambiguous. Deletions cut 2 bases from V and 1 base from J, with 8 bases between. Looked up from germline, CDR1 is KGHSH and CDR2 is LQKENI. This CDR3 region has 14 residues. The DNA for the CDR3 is TGTGCCAGCTCACCAATGATACAGAACACTGAAGCTTTCTTT. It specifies CASSPMIQNTEAFF.

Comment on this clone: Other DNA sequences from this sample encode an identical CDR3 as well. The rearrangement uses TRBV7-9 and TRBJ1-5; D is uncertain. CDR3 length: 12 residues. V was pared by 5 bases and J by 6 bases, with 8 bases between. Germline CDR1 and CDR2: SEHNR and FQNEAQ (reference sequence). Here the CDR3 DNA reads TGTGCCAGCAGCCTTCGCGGTCAGCCCCAGCATTTT. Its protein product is CASSLRGQPQHF.